What follows are 29 T cell receptor beta chains derived from one specimen sequenced in a study of cytomegalovirus exposure and HLA in healthy donors. PCR was performed using 60 Vbeta and 13 Jbeta primers. The table came from immunoSEQ multiplex PCR; TCRdb's copy has only in-frame clones and leaves some out. The sample lists tens of thousands of clones, 45% to 55% occurring once. Sequences were obtained from PBMCs. Receptor source: a woman in her thirties or forties in good health and CMV-seropositive.

The chain joins TRBV9 to TRBJ2-1; 8 nucleotides align to TRBD1. The germline gives CDR1 SGDLS, CDR2 YYNGEE. V dropped 0 bases and J dropped 4; count of bases not matched to a gene: 3. The CDR3 is made up of 15 amino acids. The CDR3 region is CASSVAGTGYNEQFF. Written as DNA, the CDR3 is TGTGCCAGCAGCGTAGCCGGGACAGGTTACAATGAGCAGTTCTTC. The full variable domain, with the rest looked up from reference TRBV9 and TRBJ2-1, is DSGVTQTPKHLITATGQRVTLRCSPRSGDLSVYWYQQSLDQGLQFLIQYYNGEERAKGNILERFSAQQFPDLHSELNLSSLELGDSALYFCASSVAGTGYNEQFFGPGTRLTVL.

The V call is TRBV5-4, the J call TRBJ2-5; D is perhaps TRBD2 (6 bases). There are 17 residues in the CDR3. Trimming shortened V by 0 bases and J by 5 bases, and 20 bases separated the two germline ends. CDR1 is SGHNT, CDR2 YYREEE, per germline (reference sequence). CDR3 region: CASSLDPPGSLAETQYF. As DNA, the CDR3 is TGTGCCAGCAGCTTGGATCCCCCAGGGTCCCTAGCGGAGACCCAGTACTTC.

The chain employs TRBV4-3 and TRBJ2-7; 8 bases fit TRBD2. The CDR3 spans 16 residues. J lost 3 bases, V lost 1 base, and 8 bases had no gene match. CDR1 and CDR2 (germline): LGHNA, YSLEER. CDR3 sequence: CASSQALSGGGYEQYF. The CDR3 coding sequence is TGCGCCAGCAGCCAAGCCCTAAGCGGGGGAGGCTACGAGCAGTACTTC.

V is TRBV19 and J is TRBJ1-5; D is ambiguous. This CDR3 has 15 amino acids. V dropped 3 bases and J dropped 0 bases, with 9 bases sitting between them. Germline V gene data show CDR1 as LNHDA and CDR2 as SQIVND (reference sequence). CDR3 sequence reads: CASSIYSDSNQPQHF. DNA for the CDR3: TGTGCCAGTAGTATTTACAGTGATAGCAATCAGCCCCAGCATTTT. The full variable domain, completed using reference TRBV19 and TRBJ1-5, is DGGITQSPKYLFRKEGQNVTLSCEQNLNHDAMYWYRQDPGQGLRLIYYSQIVNDFQKGDIAEGYSVSREKKESFPLTVTSAQKNPTAFYLCASSIYSDSNQPQHFGDGTRLSIL.

V gene TRBV2 combines with J gene TRBJ2-2; D possibly corresponds to TRBD2 (5 bases). Germline-derived CDR1 and CDR2 are SNHLY and FYNNEI. V lost 7 bases and J 13 bases, leaving 16 bases between the germline ends. The CDR3 has 12 amino acids. Here the CDR3 reads CASMQDSTWLFF. CDR3 DNA: TGTGCCAGCATGCAGGACTCTACGTGGCTGTTTTTT.

This clone was seen a handful of times. The J gene is TRBJ2-1, the V gene TRBV9; TRBD2 agrees at 11 bases. Trimming cost V 3 bases and J 0 bases; bases outside gene matches: 11. The CDR3 totals 19 residues. From germline, CDR1 is SGDLS and CDR2 YYNGEE. CDR3 nucleotides: TGTGCCAGCAGCGCGACTAGCGGGGTTTCACGTCGCTCCTACAATGAGCAGTTCTTC. It encodes CASSATSGVSRRSYNEQFF.

V gene TRBV2 combines with J gene TRBJ2-3; D uncertain. The V and J ends lost 2 bases and 5 bases respectively, with 2 bases between them. Germline CDR1 and CDR2: SNHLY and FYNNEI. The CDR3 is 11 amino acids. In DNA form, the CDR3 reads TGTGCCAGCAGTGAACAAGATACGCAGTATTTT. This translates into CASSEQDTQYF.

The J gene is TRBJ2-7, the V gene TRBV20-1; D unresolved. The CDR3 totals 11 residues. V was trimmed by 3 bases and J by 3 bases, leaving 6 bases between them. Germline values: CDR1 DFQATT, CDR2 SNEGSKA (reference sequence). CDR3 in DNA: TGCAGTGCTAGGGGCCGCTACGAGCAGTACTTC. As protein: CSARGRYEQYF.

This clone showed up just a few times. J is TRBJ2-7 and V is TRBV2; the D gene is possibly TRBD1 (5 bases). In germline, CDR1 is SNHLY, CDR2 FYNNEI. The CDR3 sequence is 13 residues long. The V and J ends lost 5 bases and 3 bases respectively, with 11 bases between them. This CDR3 is CASSSDRDYEQYF. DNA for the CDR3: TGTGCCAGCAGTTCCGACAGAGACTACGAGCAGTACTTC. The full variable domain, in which reference TRBV2 and TRBJ2-7 provide the parts outside the CDR3, is EPEVTQTPSHQVTQMGQEVILRCVPISNHLYFYWYRQILGQKVEFLVSFYNNEISEKSEIFDDQFSVERPDGSNFTLKIRSTKLEDSAMYFCASSSDRDYEQYFGPGTRLTVT.

The chain links TRBV30 to TRBJ1-1; tentative D call: TRBD1 (6 bases). Germline-derived CDR1 and CDR2 are GTSNPN and SVGIG (reference sequence). V lost 1 base and J 4 bases, leaving 13 bases between the germline ends. There are 14 residues in the CDR3. CDR3 nucleotide sequence: TGTGCCTGGAGTGCGGGACGGGGGGCCACTGAAGCTTTCTTT. Protein sequence: CAWSAGRGATEAFF.

The V and J genes are TRBV10-3 and TRBJ1-5; TRBD1 matches at 12 bases. Germline CDR1 reads ENHRY; CDR2 reads SYGVKD. The junction had 8 bases not matched to a gene; V was cut back by 4 bases and J by 4 bases. This CDR3 is built from 17 residues. The CDR3 nucleotides read TGTGCCATCAGTGCGGGACAGGGGGCGTCCCAAAATCAGCCCCAGCATTTT. This gives the protein CAISAGQGASQNQPQHF.

The chain couples TRBV11-2 to TRBJ2-3; 7 bases line up with TRBD2. Germline CDR1 reads SGHAT; CDR2 reads FQNNGV. CDR3 length: 14 residues. The trim removed 6 bases at V and 0 bases at J, leaving 3 bases unmatched. The CDR3 coding sequence is TGTGCCAGCAGGGGAGGGGCTAGCACAGATACGCAGTATTTT. Translating gives CASRGGASTDTQYF.

This rearrangement joins TRBV6-5 to TRBJ1-2; 10 nucleotides agree with TRBD1. Trimming took 4 bases from V and 4 from J; bases not matched to a gene: 9. The CDR3 is 16 residues long. The germline gives CDR1 MNHEY, CDR2 SVGAGI. The CDR3 DNA reads as TGTGCCAGCAGTTTTCGACCGGGACAGGGGATCTATGGCTACACCTTC. This codes for CASSFRPGQGIYGYTF.

This chain connects TRBV5-1 to TRBJ2-1; tentatively, D is TRBD1 (6 bases). CDR1 is SGHRS and CDR2 is YFSETQ in the germline V gene. This CDR3 has 14 amino acids. Trimming pared 2 bases from V and 6 bases from J, leaving 12 bases between. The CDR3 DNA follows: TGCGCCAGCAGCTTACGCGGACAGTCCAATGAGCAGTTCTTC. Its translation is CASSLRGQSNEQFF.

The chain uses TRBV10-1 and TRBJ2-5; 7 bases fit TRBD2. CDR1 and CDR2 (germline): WNHNN, SYGVQD (reference sequence). This CDR3 is 11 amino acids long. V lost 9 bases, J lost 5 bases, and 3 bases stayed unmatched. The CDR3 coding sequence is TGCGCCAGAGGGGAGGGGGAGACCCAGTACTTC. It codes for CARGEGETQYF.

The V gene is TRBV9, the J gene TRBJ2-2, with 9 bases fitting TRBD1. With 3 bases clipped from V and 6 bases from J, the junction kept 0 bases outside the gene matches. There are 13 residues in the CDR3. Germline-derived CDR1 and CDR2 are SGDLS and YYNGEE. Written as DNA, the CDR3 is TGTGCCAGCAGCGGACAGGGGGCCGGGGAGCTGTTTTTT. It specifies CASSGQGAGELFF.

The rearrangement links TRBV4-3 to TRBJ2-3, with unresolved D. CDR1 LGHNA and CDR2 YSLEER come from the germline V gene. This CDR3 has 14 residues. The V gene lost 3 bases and the J gene lost 2 bases, with 9 bases spanning the gap. The CDR3 protein is CASSHATLTDTQYF. CDR3 DNA sequence: TGCGCCAGCAGCCACGCGACACTCACAGATACGCAGTATTTT.

The CDR3: CASSQTTGGPWETQYF. CDR3 in DNA: TGCGCCAGCAGCCAAACCACGGGGGGGCCGTGGGAGACCCAGTACTTC. This sequence joins TRBV4-1 and TRBJ2-5, with 8 positions matching TRBD2. CDR1 is MGHRA and CDR2 is YSYEKL in the germline V gene. Germline trimming cut 2 bases from V and 5 bases from J; bases unmatched to any gene: 10. CDR3 length: 16 amino acids.

This clone was observed once. This chain connects TRBV29-1 to TRBJ2-3, with 12 bases lining up with TRBD2. The CDR3 consists of 15 residues. Unmatched junction bases numbered 5, after V lost 6 bases and J lost 1 base. Germline-derived CDR1 and CDR2 are SQVTM and ANQGSEA. CDR3 amino acids: CSVQASGGGTDTQYF. CDR3 DNA sequence: TGCAGCGTGCAAGCTAGCGGGGGGGGCACAGATACGCAGTATTTT.

The chain couples TRBV7-9 to TRBJ1-2; 8 nucleotides match TRBD1. Looked up from germline, CDR1 is SEHNR and CDR2 is FQNEAQ (reference sequence). The V gene end was trimmed by 4 bases and the J gene end by 4 bases; junction bases not matched to a gene: 8. This CDR3 is 15 amino acids long. The CDR3 DNA is TGTGCCAGCAGCTCCCCGGACAGGGCCGCCTATGGCTACACCTTC. Translating gives CASSSPDRAAYGYTF.

This clone was observed a handful of times. The gene calls are TRBV4-1 and TRBJ1-3, with a tentative D call TRBD1 (6 bases). V lost 4 bases and J 2 bases, leaving 12 bases between the germline ends. The CDR3 contains 15 residues. Germline CDR1 is MGHRA and CDR2 is YSYEKL. In DNA, the CDR3 is TGCGCCAGCAGCCGAACAGGGCCTACTGGAAACACCATATATTTT. Its translation: CASSRTGPTGNTIYF.

This chain links TRBV5-1 with TRBJ1-2, with D unresolved. The CDR3 contains 14 residues. The V and J ends lost 2 bases and 6 bases respectively, with 14 bases between them. Germline V gives CDR1 SGHRS, CDR2 YFSETQ. The CDR3 region is CASSLAQAGDGYTF. The CDR3 bases are TGCGCCAGCAGCTTAGCCCAAGCGGGTGATGGCTACACCTTC.

The chain joins TRBV5-1 to TRBJ2-1; a possible D gene is TRBD2 (7 bases). Germline assignment: CDR1 SGHRS and CDR2 YFSETQ. This CDR3 is built from 13 residues. The V end was cut by 0 bases, the J end by 10 bases, with 11 bases between. This CDR3 reads CASSLGGRGEQFF. DNA for the CDR3: TGCGCCAGCAGCTTGGGGGGGCGGGGGGAGCAGTTCTTC.

The chain couples TRBV10-3 to TRBJ2-3; 14 bases line up with TRBD2. This CDR3 is 16 amino acids long. The V and J ends lost 1 base and 3 bases, in that order; junction bases with no gene match: 0. CDR1 is ENHRY, CDR2 SYGVKD, per germline. Written as DNA, the CDR3 is TGTGCCATCAGTGAGTGGACTAGCGGGGGGACAGATACGCAGTATTTT. Translated: CAISEWTSGGTDTQYF.

The rearrangement links TRBV5-4 to TRBJ2-7; 9 positions match TRBD1. This CDR3 region has 14 residues. After removal of 4 bases from V and 2 bases from J, the junction contained 4 bases not matched to a gene. Germline CDR1 reads SGHNT; CDR2 reads YYREEE (reference sequence). CDR3 loop: CASSTRDRAYEQYF. In nucleotides, the CDR3 is TGTGCCAGCAGCACTCGGGACAGGGCCTACGAGCAGTACTTC.

The genes are TRBV2 and TRBJ1-4, with TRBD1 identical over 8 bases. Per the germline V gene, CDR1 is SNHLY and CDR2 is FYNNEI. The CDR3 has 16 amino acids. Losses at the gene ends were 3 bases for V and 2 bases for J; bases not matched to a gene: 5. In DNA, the CDR3 is TGTGCCAGCAGTGAGCAGGGGGCGAGTACTAATGAAAAACTGTTTTTT. This gives the protein CASSEQGASTNEKLFF.

This clone has more than one count but fewer than ten. This sequence joins TRBV6-1 and TRBJ2-7; a possible D gene is TRBD2 (6 bases). V dropped 2 bases and J dropped 4 bases, with 15 bases sitting between them. This CDR3 contains 15 residues. CDR1 is MNHNS, CDR2 SASEGT, per germline. CDR3 sequence (DNA): TGTGCCAGCAGTGAAAGTGGTAGCGGTCCTTACGAGCAGTACTTC. It encodes CASSESGSGPYEQYF.

This clone has only a few counts. The V call is TRBV28, the J call TRBJ1-2; the match to TRBD1 covers 8 bases. This CDR3 region has 16 residues. The germline CDR1 and CDR2 sequences are MDHEN and SYDVKM. Trimming at V came to 5 bases and at J to 8 bases, leaving 16 bases not matched to a gene. This chain's CDR3 is CASSQSAWAGGGGYTF. For the CDR3, the DNA is TGTGCCAGCAGTCAGTCTGCCTGGGCAGGGGGCGGGGGCTACACCTTC.

This clone was picked up a small number of times. The chain is built from TRBV6-1 and TRBJ1-5; 7 bases are shared with TRBD1. Germline V gives CDR1 MNHNS, CDR2 SASEGT. The CDR3 length is 18 residues. After removal of 4 bases from V and 1 base from J, the junction contained 13 bases not matched to a gene. CDR3 nucleotide sequence: TGTGCCAGCAGTGGTTCCCCCGACGGGACAGTGAGCAATCAGCCCCAGCATTTT. It encodes CASSGSPDGTVSNQPQHF.